This T cell receptor (beta chain) was sequenced during a study of T cell responses to AZD1222 COVID-19 vaccine. Whole-study results and caveats: The donors showed a predominance of white British ancestry and of females, with possible underestimation of clonal diversity.

The CDR3 has 13 amino acids. Trimming removed 1 base from V and 4 bases from J, with 7 bases in between. The germline gives CDR1 LNHDA, CDR2 SQIVND (reference sequence). This clone was counted once. Its antigen is undetermined. Sequencing was performed with immunoSEQ multiplex PCR; in TCRdb, only in-frame clones are kept and a portion is missing. In the table there are some 130,000 clones, nearly 95% of which are singletons. Sequenced here: peripheral blood, sampled on day 0 of AZD1222 vaccination. The V call is TRBV19, the J call TRBJ1-2; D call uncertain. This sequence was found in an adult in good health. The CDR3 region is CASSIGRGYGYTF. CDR3 coding DNA: TGTGCCAGTAGTATAGGAAGAGGCTATGGCTACACCTTC.